One and the same sample provided the 25 T cell receptor beta chains below, sequenced in a study of STAT3 mutations in large granular lymphocyte leukemia. Study findings and constraints: In T-cell large granular lymphocyte leukemia, about half of patients showed multiple immunodominant subclonotypes.

Measured with immunoSEQ multiplex PCR; TCRdb has only the in-frame clones, and not every one. The sample includes around 7,000 clones, around 70% of them seen just once. The antigens of these receptors remain unknown. Material: peripheral blood mononuclear cells. Receptors originate from a woman aged 40-49 years with T-cell large granular lymphocyte leukemia. Some clones in this sample may be carry-over from other donors' samples.

This sequence joins TRBV5-4 and TRBJ1-5; a possible D gene is TRBD1 (5 bases). Per the germline V gene, CDR1 is SGHNT and CDR2 is YYREEE (reference sequence). The length of the CDR3 is 13 residues. V was clipped by 3 bases and J by 5 bases, with 9 bases between them. DNA for the CDR3: TGTGCCAGCAGCTGGACACCGTATCAGCCCCAGCATTTT. It codes for CASSWTPYQPQHF.

V gene TRBV30 combines with J gene TRBJ1-2; D perhaps matches TRBD1 (6 bases). The CDR3 spans 13 residues. The V gene lost 7 bases and the J gene lost 4 bases, with 16 bases spanning the gap. Germline CDR1 GTSNPN, CDR2 SVGIG (reference sequence). CDR3 DNA sequence: TGTGCCTCTCCCAAGGACAGCTCCTATGGCTACACCTTC. This codes for CASPKDSSYGYTF.

This clone was seen just once. V and J are TRBV5-1 and TRBJ2-3, with 9 bases lining up with TRBD1. The CDR3 loop spans 17 amino acids. V dropped 0 bases and J dropped 6; count of bases not matched to a gene: 11. Germline CDR1 reads SGHRS; CDR2 reads YFSETQ. In DNA, the CDR3 is TGCGCCAGCAGCTTGGGCCCTGGGACAGGGTTTGGGGATACGCAGTATTTT. Protein: CASSLGPGTGFGDTQYF.

This clone was counted only a few times. This chain connects TRBV21-1 to TRBJ1-1; the D call in the table, TRBD1, was not verified against the DNA. TRBV21-1 is classified as a pseudogene. The CDR3 is made up of 12 amino acids. Here the CDR3 DNA reads TGTGCCAGCAGCCCCGACAGGGGAGGAGCTTTCTTT. This gives the protein CASSPDRGGAFF.

This clone was counted a single time. V usage is TRBV5-1 and J usage is TRBJ2-7; D is unclear. The V end lost 0 bases, the J end lost 4 bases, and 11 bases lay between the germline ends. Germline V gene sequence: CDR1 SGHRS, CDR2 YFSETQ. The CDR3 is 14 residues long. The chain's CDR3 is CASSLGQEPYEQYF. As DNA, the CDR3 is TGCGCCAGCAGCTTGGGGCAGGAGCCGTACGAGCAGTACTTC.

The chain combines TRBV5-4 with TRBJ1-1; tentatively, D is TRBD1 (5 bases). This CDR3 has 14 residues. Germline V gives CDR1 SGHNT, CDR2 YYREEE (reference sequence). V shed 4 bases and J shed 1 base, with 11 bases lying between them. CDR3: CASSPREGNTEAFF. DNA for the CDR3: TGTGCCAGCAGCCCCAGGGAGGGGAACACTGAAGCTTTCTTT.

In DNA form, the CDR3 reads TGTGCCAGCAGCTTGGGGACAGACTCCTACGAGCAGTACTTC. Translation: CASSLGTDSYEQYF. The chain has TRBV5-4 and TRBJ2-7; perhaps TRBD1 as D (6 bases). V lost 0 bases and J lost 0, with 7 bases in between. This CDR3 has 14 amino acids. Germline V gene sequence: CDR1 SGHNT, CDR2 YYREEE (reference sequence). Combining the CDR3 with reference TRBV5-4 and TRBJ2-7 gives the whole variable domain ETGVTQSPTHLIKTRGQQVTLRCSSQSGHNTVSWYQQALGQGPQFIFQYYREEENGRGNFPPRFSGLQFPNYSSELNVNALELDDSALYLCASSLGTDSYEQYFGPGTRLTVT.

The chain links TRBV7-9 to TRBJ2-5, with 11 nucleotides matching TRBD1. After removal of 4 bases from V and 5 bases from J, the junction contained 9 bases not matched to a gene. Germline values: CDR1 SEHNR, CDR2 FQNEAQ (reference sequence). CDR3 length equals 16 residues. The CDR3 DNA sequence: TGTGCCAGCAGCTACAACGGACAGGGGGCGCGGGAGACCCAGTACTTC. Protein sequence: CASSYNGQGARETQYF.

J is TRBJ2-3 and V is TRBV30; D gene ambiguous. Germline CDR1 GTSNPN, CDR2 SVGIG (reference sequence). The CDR3 runs 11 residues. V lost 0 bases and J 5 bases, leaving 3 bases between the germline ends. CDR3 sequence reads: CAWSVRDTQYF. DNA of the CDR3: TGTGCCTGGAGTGTACGAGATACGCAGTATTTT.

The gene calls are TRBV7-6 and TRBJ2-5; 10 bases line up with TRBD2. With 1 base clipped from V and 2 bases from J, the junction kept 10 bases outside the gene matches. Germline CDR1 and CDR2: SGHVS and FNYEAQ. The CDR3 sequence is 18 residues long. The CDR3 DNA reads as TGTGCCAGCAGCTTAGGACTAGCGGGCGTTGGATGGCAAGAGACCCAGTACTTC. This sequence encodes CASSLGLAGVGWQETQYF.

Points on this clone: The sample carries other DNA sequences with the same CDR3. V usage is TRBV30 and J usage is TRBJ1-5; unclear D gene. This CDR3 spans 13 amino acids. The V end lost 2 bases, the J end lost 0 bases, and 5 bases lay between the germline ends. Germline V lookup: CDR1 GTSNPN, CDR2 SVGIG (reference sequence). For the CDR3, the DNA is TGTGCCTGGAGTCGGGATAGCAATCAGCCCCAGCATTTT. The encoded protein is CAWSRDSNQPQHF. Drawing the rest from reference TRBV30 and TRBJ1-5, the complete variable domain is SQTIHQWPATLVQPVGSPLSLECTVEGTSNPNLYWYRQAAGRGLQLLFYSVGIGQISSEVPQNLSASRPQDRQFILSSKKLLLSDSGFYLCAWSRDSNQPQHFGDGTRLSIL.

J is TRBJ2-3 and V is TRBV6-6; 9 positions agree with TRBD1. Germline CDR1 is MNHNY and CDR2 is SVGAGI (reference sequence). There are 15 residues in the CDR3. Trimming at V came to 3 bases and at J to 2 bases, leaving 3 bases not matched to a gene. CDR3 in amino acids: CASSYRTGATDTQYF. CDR3 nucleotides: TGTGCCAGCAGTTATAGGACAGGGGCCACAGATACGCAGTATTTT.

This sequence joins TRBV29-1 and TRBJ1-2; D is unclear. Germline V gene data show CDR1 as SQVTM and CDR2 as ANQGSEA. The CDR3 runs 11 residues. V dropped 7 bases and J dropped 4 bases, with 10 bases sitting between them. The CDR3 reads CSARGFYGYTF. DNA for the CDR3: TGCAGCGCTAGAGGGTTCTATGGCTACACCTTC.

The rearrangement joins TRBV29-1 to TRBJ1-2, with unresolved D. Germline CDR1 reads SQVTM; CDR2 reads ANQGSEA. Trimming stripped 4 bases from V and 4 bases from J, with 10 bases between. CDR3 length: 12 residues. The CDR3 region has the DNA TGCAGCGTTGTGTGGGAATTCTATGGCTACACCTTC. Translation: CSVVWEFYGYTF.

This chain joins TRBV5-1 and TRBJ2-5; D remains ambiguous. The CDR3 contains 15 residues. V gave up 0 bases and J gave up 4 bases, with 13 bases separating them. In germline, CDR1 is SGHRS, CDR2 YFSETQ. The CDR3 DNA sequence: TGCGCCAGCAGCTTGGAGGTTAGCCAGAGAGAGACCCAGTACTTC. It translates to CASSLEVSQRETQYF.

The chain recombines TRBV6-4 with TRBJ2-3, with 7 nucleotides matching TRBD2. V lost 0 bases and J lost 3; bases outside the gene matches: 0. The CDR3 runs 14 residues. CDR1 is MRHNA, CDR2 SNTAGT, per germline. CDR3 region: CASSDSRETDTQYF. Here the CDR3 DNA reads TGTGCCAGCAGTGACTCGCGGGAGACAGATACGCAGTATTTT.

This chain links TRBV7-2 with TRBJ1-2, with a weak D call TRBD1 (6 bases). CDR3 size: 13 residues. The germline V and J ends were trimmed by 5 bases and 3 bases, with 10 bases remaining between them. Per germline, CDR1 SGHTA and CDR2 FQGNSA. CDR3 region: CASSLRGDYGYTF. The CDR3 DNA follows: TGTGCCAGCAGCCTCAGGGGAGACTATGGCTACACCTTC.

The chain links TRBV30 to TRBJ1-1; the D gene is possibly TRBD1 (6 bases). V was pared by 0 bases and J by 0 bases, with 14 bases between. The CDR3 contains 16 residues. Germline loops: CDR1 GTSNPN, CDR2 SVGIG (reference sequence). The CDR3 bases are TGTGCCTGGAGTGTACTGCAGGGGAGGCTGAACACTGAAGCTTTCTTT. Residues: CAWSVLQGRLNTEAFF.

The chain is built from TRBV7-9 and TRBJ1-1; perhaps TRBD1 as D (6 bases). Trimming removed 0 bases at V and 5 bases at J, with 13 bases between. CDR3 size: 15 residues. Germline CDR1 and CDR2: SEHNR and FQNEAQ (reference sequence). The CDR3 DNA reads TGTGCCAGCAGCTTAGCGCAAGGGGGGGAAACTGAAGCTTTCTTT. Amino acid sequence: CASSLAQGGETEAFF.

The chain carries TRBV30 and TRBJ2-7; TRBD1 matches at 8 bases. CDR3 size: 15 residues. The trim removed 2 bases at V and 4 bases at J, leaving 10 bases unmatched. Germline CDR1 GTSNPN, CDR2 SVGIG (reference sequence). CDR3: CAWSKVGRGLYEQYF. CDR3 sequence (DNA): TGTGCCTGGAGTAAGGTGGGCAGGGGGCTGTACGAGCAGTACTTC.

The chain employs TRBV18 and TRBJ1-2, with D unresolved. Trimming took 3 bases from V and 7 from J, leaving 12 bases between them. CDR1 and CDR2 (germline): KGHSH, LQKENI. The CDR3 has 13 residues. For the CDR3, the DNA is TGTGCCAGCTCACCGGAGAGGGCCTCTGGCTACACCTTC. Amino acid sequence: CASSPERASGYTF.

J is TRBJ2-7 and V is TRBV5-1; 8 bases are a match to TRBD1. Trimming took 9 bases from V and 3 from J; bases not matched to a gene: 8. The germline V gene has CDR1 SGHRS and CDR2 YFSETQ. This CDR3 region has 13 residues. The CDR3: CATLRTGRYEQYF. CDR3 bases: TGCGCCACCCTTCGGACAGGGCGCTACGAGCAGTACTTC.

A few counts support this clone. The CDR3 sequence: CASSLGRVDEQYF. DNA for the CDR3: TGTGCCAGCAGCTTAGGCAGGGTAGACGAGCAGTACTTC. The rearrangement links TRBV7-9 to TRBJ2-7, with D perhaps matching TRBD1 (5 bases). The CDR3 runs to 13 residues. The germline V gene has CDR1 SEHNR and CDR2 FQNEAQ (reference sequence). Trimming took off 1 base at V and 5 bases at J, with 9 bases between the two ends.

The rearrangement joins TRBV7-9 to TRBJ2-1; 8 bases are shared with TRBD2. V gave up 8 bases and J gave up 5 bases; unmatched junction bases: 5. This CDR3 has 13 amino acids. Germline V gene data show CDR1 as SEHNR and CDR2 as FQNEAQ (reference sequence). The CDR3 region is CASGGRYHNEQFF. The CDR3, as DNA: TGTGCCAGCGGCGGGAGGTACCACAATGAGCAGTTCTTC.

This sequence joins TRBV6-5 and TRBJ2-7, with a possible D match to TRBD2 (6 bases). The CDR3 has 14 residues. The V end was cut by 0 bases, the J end by 3 bases, with 9 bases between. Germline V lookup: CDR1 MNHEY, CDR2 SVGAGI. Here the CDR3 DNA reads TGTGCCAGCAGTTACTCCTCGCGGGGCTACGAGCAGTACTTC. As protein: CASSYSSRGYEQYF.